These T cell receptor beta chains were read from a single sample in a study of fetal regulatory T cell absence and autoimmunity. This table comes from immunoSEQ multiplex PCR, and its TCRdb copy is limited to in-frame clones, with some not included. This sample yields 95,000 or so clones, of which 72% are seen a single time; approximately 1.9% belongs to the top ten. Sequencing was done on a sample of pancreas tissue. The receptors here all came from a male donor with IPEX syndrome. Each CDR3 is given with its conserved first and last residue. D genes are given only for firm matches. A clone size is listed for some rows: how often the clone was seen (once, few, many), or a class if it is expanded.

CDR3 length,D gene,J gene,clone size,V gene,CDR3 protein,CDR3 DNA
15,TRBD2,TRBJ2-7,.,TRBV6-5,CASSLASGATYEQYF,TGTGCCAGCAGCCTCGCTAGCGGGGCTACCTACGAGCAGTACTTC
12,.,TRBJ2-7,.,TRBV9,CASSPGSYEQYF,TGTGCCAGCAGTCCCGGTTCCTACGAGCAGTACTTC
15,.,TRBJ1-1,.,TRBV5-6,CASSLARALGTEAFF,TGTGCCAGCAGCTTGGCGAGGGCTCTAGGGACTGAAGCTTTCTTT
14,TRBD1,TRBJ2-5,.,TRBV11-2,CASSTGQGRETQYF,TGTGCCAGCAGCACGGGACAGGGCAGAGAGACCCAGTACTTC
15,.,TRBJ2-1,.,TRBV10-1,CASSDDRHPYNEQFF,TGCGCCAGCAGCGACGACCGCCATCCCTACAATGAGCAGTTCTTC
13,.,TRBJ2-3,.,TRBV14,CASSQELTDTQYF,TGTGCCAGCAGCCAAGAACTGACAGATACGCAGTATTTT
14,.,TRBJ1-3,.,TRBV11-2,CASSSSFHGNTIYF,TGTGCCAGCAGCTCCTCATTTCACGGAAACACCATATATTTT
14,TRBD1,TRBJ1-4,.,TRBV5-1,CASSLGQGYEKLFF,TGCGCCAGCAGCTTGGGACAGGGGTATGAAAAACTGTTTTTT
13,TRBD2,TRBJ2-5,.,TRBV5-1,CASRLAGEETQYF,TGCGCCAGCAGGCTAGCGGGAGAAGAGACCCAGTACTTC
16,TRBD1,TRBJ1-2,.,TRBV19,CASSAQAGTGVRGYTF,TGTGCCAGTAGTGCCCAAGCCGGGACAGGTGTTCGAGGCTACACCTTC
16,TRBD2,TRBJ2-4,.,TRBV10-3,CAISVGTSGTGDIQYF,TGTGCCATCAGTGTAGGGACTAGCGGGACGGGGGACATTCAGTACTTC
15,.,TRBJ2-7,.,TRBV2,CASSEVANALYEQYF,TGTGCCAGCAGTGAAGTGGCTAATGCCCTCTACGAGCAGTACTTC
16,.,TRBJ2-6,once,TRBV5-1,CASSYASGSGANVLTF,TGCGCCAGCAGCTATGCTTCCGGGTCTGGGGCCAACGTCCTGACTTTC
14,.,TRBJ2-2,.,TRBV18,CASLGPSNTGELFF,TGTGCCAGCCTGGGACCATCAAACACCGGGGAGCTGTTTTTT
14,.,TRBJ2-2,.,TRBV15,CATSPRVDPGELFF,TGTGCCACCAGCCCTAGGGTAGACCCCGGGGAGCTGTTTTTT
11,.,TRBJ2-7,few,TRBV21-1,CAKGTGYEQYF,TGTGCCAAGGGGACAGGCTACGAGCAGTACTTC
14,TRBD1,TRBJ1-3,.,TRBV30,CAWSAGGPGNTIYF,TGTGCCTGGAGTGCAGGGGGCCCTGGAAACACCATATATTTT
16,.,TRBJ1-5,.,TRBV4-1,CASSPRPADSNQPQHF,TGCGCCAGCAGCCCGAGGCCCGCAGATAGCAATCAGCCCCAGCATTTT
17,TRBD2,TRBJ2-1,.,TRBV7-8,CASSPYRLAGGQNEQFF,TGTGCCAGCAGCCCCTATAGACTAGCGGGGGGACAGAATGAGCAGTTCTTC
16,.,TRBJ1-1,few,TRBV5-1,CASSFWLAGKNTEAFF,TGCGCCAGCAGCTTTTGGTTGGCAGGGAAGAACACTGAAGCTTTCTTT
12,.,TRBJ2-7,.,TRBV30,CAWSPIRYEQYF,TGTGCCTGGAGTCCCATTCGCTACGAGCAGTACTTC
12,.,TRBJ2-7,.,TRBV29-1,CSVGGRGYEQYF,TGCAGCGTTGGGGGCAGGGGCTACGAGCAGTACTTC
14,.,TRBJ2-7,once,TRBV6-1,CASSERRGTYEQYF,TGTGCCAGCAGTGAAAGACGGGGTACCTACGAGCAGTACTTC
13,.,TRBJ2-7,.,TRBV29-1,CSAVSGSSYEQYF,TGCAGCGCCGTAAGCGGGTCCTCCTACGAGCAGTACTTC
13,TRBD1,TRBJ1-4,once,TRBV27,CASSPRGGEKLFF,TGTGCCAGCAGCCCCAGGGGGGGTGAAAAACTGTTTTTT
13,.,TRBJ1-3,.,TRBV7-9,CASSPVGGNTIYF,TGTGCCAGCAGCCCCGTCGGTGGAAACACCATATATTTT
11,.,TRBJ2-2,few,TRBV29-1,CSAISGRELFF,TGCAGCGCCATATCAGGGAGGGAGCTGTTTTTT
17,TRBD1,TRBJ2-1,.,TRBV27,CASSGTDRGGSYNEQFF,TGTGCCAGCAGTGGAACGGACAGGGGGGGGTCCTACAATGAGCAGTTCTTC
14,.,TRBJ2-1,.,TRBV25-1,CASSVSDGYNEQFF,TGTGCCAGCAGTGTCTCGGACGGCTACAATGAGCAGTTCTTC
15,.,TRBJ2-7,once,TRBV4-1,CASSPLAYSSYEQYF,TGCGCCAGCAGCCCTCTAGCGTACAGCTCCTACGAGCAGTACTTC
16,TRBD1,TRBJ2-7,.,TRBV9,CASSVLPGQGPYEQYF,TGTGCCAGCAGCGTACTACCTGGACAGGGACCCTACGAGCAGTACTTC
15,TRBD2,TRBJ2-1,.,TRBV18,CASSPKLAGVNEQFF,TGTGCCAGCTCACCGAAACTAGCGGGGGTAAATGAGCAGTTCTTC
14,.,TRBJ1-2,few,TRBV5-4,CASSFSRGYYGYTF,TGTGCCAGCAGCTTCTCCAGGGGCTACTATGGCTACACCTTC
11,.,TRBJ2-7,.,TRBV5-4,CASSLGYEQYF,TGTGCCAGCAGCTTGGGTTACGAGCAGTACTTC
16,TRBD1,TRBJ1-1,once,TRBV7-2,CASSPDRAVGSAEAFF,TGTGCCAGCAGCCCCGACAGGGCGGTCGGGTCGGCTGAAGCTTTCTTT
17,.,TRBJ2-3,.,TRBV5-4,CASSQSPLALSTDTQYF,TGTGCCAGCAGCCAATCCCCTCTAGCGCTTAGCACAGATACGCAGTATTTT
16,.,TRBJ2-3,.,TRBV9,CASSVGAWGWADTQYF,TGTGCCAGCAGCGTAGGGGCGTGGGGCTGGGCAGATACGCAGTATTTT
14,TRBD2,TRBJ2-7,.,TRBV7-2,CARRKRGPSYEQYF,TGTGCCAGAAGAAAGCGGGGGCCATCCTACGAGCAGTACTTC
15,.,TRBJ2-7,.,TRBV4-3,CASSQEEASNYEQYF,TGCGCCAGCAGCCAAGAGGAGGCTTCTAACTACGAGCAGTACTTC
17,.,TRBJ2-1,.,TRBV21-1,CASSKAHASGRWHEQFF,TGTGCCAGCAGCAAAGCGCATGCTAGCGGGAGGTGGCATGAGCAGTTCTTC
15,.,TRBJ1-4,.,TRBV18,CASSPDSYFNEKLFF,TGTGCCAGCTCGCCAGACAGTTACTTTAATGAAAAACTGTTTTTT
9,.,TRBJ1-1,.,TRBV6-1,CASSQPAFF,TGTGCCAGCAGCCAGCCCGCTTTCTTT
14,.,TRBJ2-5,.,TRBV5-5,CASSLAQYQETQYF,TGTGCCAGCAGCTTGGCCCAGTACCAAGAGACCCAGTACTTC
15,TRBD2,TRBJ2-4,.,TRBV5-4,CASSLGLAGENIQYF,TGTGCCAGCAGCTTGGGACTAGCGGGAGAAAACATTCAGTACTTC
13,TRBD1,TRBJ2-3,.,TRBV7-9,CASSLDRGDTQYF,TGTGCCAGCAGCTTAGACAGGGGAGATACGCAGTATTTT
16,TRBD2,TRBJ2-3,once,TRBV12-5,CASGLVLAGGTDTQYF,TGTGCTAGTGGTTTGGTACTAGCGGGAGGGACAGATACGCAGTATTTT